Presented here are 16 T cell receptor beta chains from one specimen sequenced in a study of blood T cell repertoires in COVID-19. The method was immunoSEQ multiplex PCR; TCRdb's version includes in-frame clones alone and lacks a portion of them. The sample has under 300,000 clones; about 88% are singletons. Sequencing was performed on PBMCs or T cells enriched from blood (not recorded which). These receptors came from a woman in her fifties or sixties who had recovered from COVID-19.

The V call is TRBV9, the J call TRBJ1-6; D gene ambiguous. The germline V and J ends were trimmed by 3 bases and 7 bases, with 8 bases remaining between them. The CDR3 runs 13 residues. CDR1 and CDR2 from the germline V gene are SGDLS and YYNGEE. The CDR3 region has the DNA TGTGCCAGCAGCGCAAGACAAAATTCACCCCTCCACTTT. Residues: CASSARQNSPLHF.

The chain couples TRBV2 to TRBJ1-6, with 10 bases lining up with TRBD1. Germline V gene data show CDR1 as SNHLY and CDR2 as FYNNEI. V lost 3 bases, J lost 9 bases, and 5 bases stayed unmatched. This CDR3 is 15 amino acids long. This CDR3 is CASSDRQGAVSPLHF. As DNA, the CDR3 is TGTGCCAGCAGTGACAGACAGGGGGCAGTTTCACCCCTCCACTTT.

In this sample, this clone turned up a few times. The chain carries TRBV10-3 and TRBJ2-2; 11 nucleotides align to TRBD2. This CDR3 is 16 amino acids long. Germline loops: CDR1 ENHRY, CDR2 SYGVKD. With V trimmed by 8 bases and J by 5 bases, 10 bases remained unmatched. The CDR3: CAISGLAEGETGELFF. The CDR3 nucleotides read TGTGCCATCTCGGGACTAGCGGAGGGGGAGACCGGGGAGCTGTTTTTT.

The V call is TRBV4-2, the J call TRBJ1-2; TRBD1 matches at 7 bases. V lost 1 base, J lost 4 bases, and 15 bases stayed unmatched. CDR1 and CDR2 (germline): LGHNA, YNFKEQ. The CDR3 length is 18 residues. CDR3 residues: CASSQALGGQTLRYGYTF. The CDR3 DNA reads as TGTGCCAGCAGCCAAGCCCTAGGGGGACAGACGTTACGCTATGGCTACACCTTC.

This chain joins TRBV11-2 and TRBJ2-5; TRBD2 matches 7 bases. Germline V gene sequence: CDR1 SGHAT, CDR2 FQNNGV. V lost 8 bases to trimming and J lost 2 bases; unmatched junction nucleotides: 11. The CDR3 length is 15 residues. The CDR3 reads CASSLQPGGQETQYF. The CDR3 DNA sequence: TGTGCCAGCTCCTTACAACCGGGAGGACAAGAGACCCAGTACTTC.

This chain uses TRBV7-9 with TRBJ2-7; D gene unclear. The CDR3 covers 14 residues. From germline, CDR1 is SEHNR and CDR2 FQNEAQ (reference sequence). Trimming left V 4 bases short and J 2 bases short, with 12 bases between. CDR3 in amino acids: CASSSSGPPYEQYF. The CDR3 DNA is TGTGCCAGCAGCTCATCAGGTCCCCCCTACGAGCAGTACTTC.

The rearrangement joins TRBV28 to TRBJ2-7; 10 bases align to TRBD1. V trimming: 6 bases; J trimming: 6 bases; junction bases outside the gene matches: 5. The CDR3 loop spans 13 amino acids. Germline V gene sequence: CDR1 MDHEN, CDR2 SYDVKM. The CDR3 region is CASSPTGGSEQYF. Here the CDR3 DNA reads TGTGCCAGCAGCCCGACAGGGGGCAGCGAGCAGTACTTC.

The rearrangement links TRBV2 to TRBJ2-5; 7 bases are a match to TRBD2. From germline, CDR1 is SNHLY and CDR2 FYNNEI. V lost 5 bases to trimming and J lost 5 bases; unmatched junction nucleotides: 11. The CDR3 is made up of 15 amino acids. CDR3 coding DNA: TGTGCCAGCAGTAGAGGACTAGAGGGGTTCGAGACCCAGTACTTC. It encodes CASSRGLEGFETQYF.

The rearrangement uses TRBV18 and TRBJ2-7; 8 nucleotides match TRBD1. The CDR3 spans 16 residues. The V gene's germline CDR1 is KGHSH and CDR2 LQKENI. After removal of 5 bases from V and 1 base from J, the junction contained 10 bases not matched to a gene. The CDR3 spells CASSLSGTGSSYEQYF. The CDR3 nucleotides are TGTGCCAGCTCATTGTCCGGGACAGGTTCGTCCTACGAGCAGTACTTC.

This chain's CDR3 is CAWSMTGVTGELFF. DNA for the CDR3: TGTGCCTGGAGCATGACAGGGGTCACCGGGGAGCTGTTTTTT. V is TRBV30 and J is TRBJ2-2; 8 bases match TRBD1. Unmatched junction bases numbered 4, after V lost 3 bases and J lost 4 bases. The CDR3 is 14 amino acids. CDR1 GTSNPN and CDR2 SVGIG come from the germline V gene (reference sequence).

The rearrangement joins TRBV2 to TRBJ1-5; no reliable D call. The CDR3 loop spans 13 amino acids. V was shortened by 6 bases and J by 4 bases, with 10 bases between the two germline ends. Germline V gives CDR1 SNHLY, CDR2 FYNNEI. CDR3 in DNA: TGTGCCAGCAGCGATAACAGTAATCAGCCCCAGCATTTT. Its translation is CASSDNSNQPQHF.

The CDR3: CASSPSGGNTGELFF. DNA of the CDR3: TGTGCCAGCAGCCCTAGCGGGGGGAACACCGGGGAGCTGTTTTTT. The rearrangement joins TRBV7-3 to TRBJ2-2; TRBD2 matches 10 bases. The CDR3 length is 15 residues. Germline V gene data show CDR1 as SGHTA and CDR2 as FQGTGA. J lost 1 base, V lost 5 bases, and 1 base had no gene match.

This clone was seen once. This rearrangement joins TRBV6-5 to TRBJ2-7, with unresolved D. Per the germline V gene, CDR1 is MNHEY and CDR2 is SVGAGI. The CDR3 totals 14 residues. The V and J ends lost 5 bases and 2 bases respectively, with 13 bases between them. The DNA for the CDR3 is TGTGCCAGCAGTACACTTCGAGGCCCCTACGAGCAGTACTTC. Translating it yields CASSTLRGPYEQYF.

The chain employs TRBV28 and TRBJ2-1, with D maybe TRBD1 (6 bases). The CDR3 is 16 amino acids. The germline V gene has CDR1 MDHEN and CDR2 SYDVKM. Trimming removed 4 bases from V and 2 bases from J, with 15 bases in between. DNA for the CDR3: TGTGCCAGCAGTTCCCCAAGACAGGAGGCCTACAATGAGCAGTTCTTC. Its protein is CASSSPRQEAYNEQFF.

V and J are TRBV19 and TRBJ1-5; D not resolved. Germline CDR1 and CDR2: LNHDA and SQIVND (reference sequence). V was trimmed by 1 base and J by 4 bases, leaving 11 bases between them. The CDR3 is made up of 15 amino acids. The DNA for the CDR3 is TGTGCCAGTAGTATAGGGGCAGACCGGAATCAGCCCCAGCATTTT. Protein sequence: CASSIGADRNQPQHF.

The chain recombines TRBV7-3 with TRBJ1-2; no clear D. CDR3 length equals 13 residues. Trimming took 0 bases from V and 13 from J, leaving 15 bases between them. Per the germline V gene, CDR1 is SGHTA and CDR2 is FQGTGA. CDR3 region: CASSLTPLKEATF. CDR3 in DNA: TGTGCCAGCAGCTTAACCCCCCTAAAGGAGGCCACCTTC.